This entry features one T cell receptor (beta chain) sequence. What this receptor recognizes is not known. No per-base quality is available; no much larger clone lies one base away. The intended sense of this specimen's time point label: blood 2 weeks post-SBRT. Explained via the paper, the treatment or condition label denotes: 15 Gy SBRT to primary tumor, nephrectomy 4 weeks later. To track tumor-enriched clonotypes, serial peripheral blood was sampled from radiation-treated patients at baseline and at 2 weeks and 4 weeks after SBRT. Renal cell carcinoma with clear cell pathology was present in all patients. The QIAamp DNA Blood Mini Kit (Qiagen) was used to prepare genomic DNA for TCR sequencing. The analyses included only samples that passed all quality control checks. Measured from the cysteine to the phenylalanine, the CDR3 is 18 residues long. Just the 54-base CDR3 DNA is kept, in frame starting at base 1. The CDR1 and CDR2 encoded by the germline V gene are KGHSH and LQKENI. Trimming removed 1 base from V and 0 bases from J; the gene matches leave 5 bases unexplained.

The immunoSEQ kit was used, according to the manufacturer's recommendations, to generate TCR beta libraries from genomic DNA. For library preparation, a first multiplex PCR was performed with proprietary primers, followed by a second PCR in which unique barcodes were added, and bead cleanups were performed after each round. Each sample batch included a kit-provided positive control reaction and a negative control reaction. The final libraries were assessed on an Agilent 4200 TapeStation D1000 ScreenTape, pooled by volume, and quantified by qPCR. Sequencing ran on an Illumina NextSeq500 with a MidOutput 150-cycle cartridge, using 156 Read1 and 15 Index1 cycles with kit custom primers. The pooled library was loaded at 0.8 to 1 pM, with a roughly 18% PhiX control spiked in. The authors processed their data as follows. Vendor-processed data were analyzed in R, with a clonotype defined as all T cells sharing the same CDR3 nucleotide sequence. In the clone abundance analyses, frequencies in each sample were normalized to that sample's 10,000 most abundant clones. Public T cell clones, averaging fewer than five per sample, were removed before analysis. An abundance difference of at least 32-fold between compartments was the criterion for calling clonotypes tumor-enriched or baseline blood-enriched. A beta-binomial differential abundance model was used to identify clonotypes that expanded or contracted between blood time points. Similarity between tumor and blood repertoires was quantified using the Baroni-Urbani and Buser coefficient, and groups were compared with two-tailed Wilcoxon tests in R. TCRdb took over this immuneACCESS table, retaining in-frame rearrangements with V and J assigned. Such tables are incomplete; in checked studies, under half of the missing clones stem from an unresolved V gene, and the remainder is unexplained. That table supplies the V and J calls and clone size; D and trimming were determined from the DNA. The sample has 150,000 to 190,000 clones on record, roughly 87% of them singletons. The ten largest clones capture 10% to 15% of the sample.

The sample belongs to a study of radiation and T cells in renal cell carcinoma (dated by TCRdb to 2020 to 2021). Regarding the complete study: The samples were drawn from a clinical trial, where primary renal cell carcinomas were treated with 15 Gy of stereotactic body radiation therapy and then removed by nephrectomy 4 weeks afterward. In total, 53 samples underwent TCR beta sequencing: approximately 26 tumors plus 27 peripheral blood samples. A total of 4 million to 5 million unique CDR3 nucleotide sequences, encoding 2.5 million to 3 million unique CDR3 amino acid sequences, were found across all 55 or so samples.

Paper-wide results and their limitations: Top tumor clonotypes rose in blood from baseline to 2 weeks post-radiation, then contracted by 4 weeks, suggesting transient expansion of tumor-resident clones. No pretreatment tumor biopsies were available, so the baseline intratumoral presence of clonotypes could not be determined. Dynamics of the blood repertoire were not tracked past 4 weeks after treatment. With a single-armed trial design, the study had no way to address how radiation dose or scheduling affects the TCR repertoire.

The chain is encoded by TRBV18 joined to TRBJ2-6; the central 8 bases match TRBD1. This sequence was found in a woman in her 50s with renal cell carcinoma. This specimen consisted of blood, obtained from a patient whose treatment included radiotherapy and nephrectomy. The base sequence is TGTGCCAGCTCACCACTGACAGGGGCCTTCTCTGGGGCCAACGTCCTGACTTTC. This yields the protein CASSPLTGAFSGANVLTF.